This T cell receptor beta chain comes out of a study of blood T cell repertoires in COVID-19. Overall study context: T cells, B-cell-depleted T cells, or PBMCs supplied cDNA or gDNA.

In the original analysis: The authors estimated nucleated cell counts from reference gene primer amplification. Clones were read by immunoSEQ multiplex PCR, and TCRdb kept only the in-frame ones, dropping some. V, J and clone size derive from that table, while D and trimming were established from the DNA sequence. The sample lists approximately 210,000 clones, roughly 83% seen once, with about 2.5% in the top ten. There are 14 residues in the CDR3. Germline trimming cut 7 bases from V and 1 base from J; bases unmatched to any gene: 4. CDR1 and CDR2 from the germline V gene are ENHRY and SYGVKD. The receptor comes from a woman aged 70-85 years with active or convalescent COVID-19. Sequencing was performed on peripheral blood. V and J are TRBV10-3 and TRBJ2-3, with 8 nucleotides matching TRBD1. The chain's CDR3 is CAITQTGGTDTQYF. CDR3 DNA sequence: TGTGCCATCACCCAGACAGGGGGCACAGATACGCAGTATTTT.